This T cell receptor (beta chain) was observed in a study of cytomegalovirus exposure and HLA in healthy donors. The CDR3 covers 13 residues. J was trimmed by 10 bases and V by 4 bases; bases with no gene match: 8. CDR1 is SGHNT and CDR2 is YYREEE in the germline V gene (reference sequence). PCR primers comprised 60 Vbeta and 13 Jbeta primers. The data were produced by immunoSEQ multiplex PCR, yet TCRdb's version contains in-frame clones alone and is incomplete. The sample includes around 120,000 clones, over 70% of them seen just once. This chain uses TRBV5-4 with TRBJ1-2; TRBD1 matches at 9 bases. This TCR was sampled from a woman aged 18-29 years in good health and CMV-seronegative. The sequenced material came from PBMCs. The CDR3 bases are TGTGCCAGCAGCACCGGACAGGGGAATGACTACACCTTC. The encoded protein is CASSTGQGNDYTF.